These 22 T cell receptor beta chains share one sample of origin, sequenced in a study of CD8 T cells in ankylosing spondylitis. In TCRdb, the 5' RACE reads were re-called with MiXCR into one record per CDR3 protein. The repertoire has approximately 200,000 distinct CDR3 sequences, roughly 12% of them found once; the top ten carry approximately 15%. The sequenced sample was blood, either unsorted or a sorted T cell fraction (not recorded which). The source is a male donor with ankylosing spondylitis or in good health (not recorded which).

The V and J genes are TRBV3-1 and TRBJ2-1, with a weak D call TRBD1 (6 bases). The CDR3 runs to 15 residues. With 4 bases removed from V and 7 bases from J, the gap between germline ends came to 17 bases. Germline V gene sequence: CDR1 LGHDT, CDR2 YNNKEL (reference sequence). The CDR3 coding sequence is TGTGCCAGCAGCCTCACACAGGGTTTGCTGAATGAGCAGTTCTTC. Protein: CASSLTQGLLNEQFF.

This chain uses TRBV5-1 with TRBJ2-3; possibly TRBD1 for D (6 bases). V lost 2 bases to trimming and J lost 2 bases, with 15 bases between them. Germline CDR1 reads SGHRS; CDR2 reads YFSETQ. The CDR3 is made up of 16 amino acids. The CDR3 DNA reads as TGCGCCAGCAGCTTAGGGACACTTCCCCCCACAGATACGCAGTATTTT. It is translated as CASSLGTLPPTDTQYF.

This clonotype was seen a handful of times. The chain links TRBV12-5 to TRBJ2-1; TRBD2 matches at 13 bases. After removal of 5 bases from V and 9 bases from J, the junction contained 7 bases not matched to a gene. This CDR3 region has 15 residues. Germline-derived CDR1 and CDR2 are LGHNT and FRNRAP. The CDR3 reads CASGRTSGSSGEQFF. The DNA of the CDR3 is TGTGCTAGTGGTCGGACTAGCGGGAGTTCCGGTGAGCAGTTCTTC.

The J gene is TRBJ1-1, the V gene TRBV12-3 or TRBV12-4; 7 bases align to TRBD1. J lost 7 bases, V lost 6 bases, and 11 bases had no gene match. The CDR3 covers 14 residues. This CDR3 is CASRGSGTALEAFF. The DNA of the CDR3 is TGTGCCAGCAGGGGATCCGGGACAGCCCTTGAAGCTTTCTTT.

Ten or more counts support this clonotype. CDR3 in amino acids: CASSQVSSVNEQFF. CDR3 nucleotide sequence: TGCGCCAGCAGCCAAGTTAGCAGCGTCAATGAGCAGTTCTTC. The chain joins TRBV4-1 to TRBJ2-1; no clear D gene. The V end was cut by 1 base, the J end by 6 bases, with 10 bases between. CDR1 is MGHRA, CDR2 YSYEKL, per germline. This CDR3 has 14 amino acids.

V and J are TRBV20-1 and TRBJ2-1; a weak D match, TRBD2 (6 bases). The CDR3 consists of 15 residues. Germline assignment: CDR1 DFQATT and CDR2 SNEGSKA (reference sequence). The ends were cut back, 8 bases at V and 7 bases at J, with 24 bases in the middle. The CDR3 coding sequence is TGCAGTTGCCGGAGGGGCAGGGTGGTTTGGAATGAGCAGTTCTTC. Amino acid sequence: CSCRRGRVVWNEQFF.

The rearrangement uses TRBV12-3 or TRBV12-4 and TRBJ2-7, with a possible D match to TRBD2 (7 bases). The CDR3 loop spans 15 amino acids. Trimming stripped 3 bases from V and 7 bases from J, with 19 bases between. The CDR3 protein is CASSLVGGPQGEQYF. The CDR3 DNA reads TGTGCCAGCAGTTTGGTGGGGGGGCCTCAAGGGGAGCAGTACTTC.

Only a few counts were recorded for this clonotype. The rearrangement links TRBV2 to TRBJ2-2; maybe TRBD1 (6 bases). The V end lost 5 bases, the J end lost 5 bases, and 12 bases lay between the germline ends. Per germline, CDR1 SNHLY and CDR2 FYNNEI. This CDR3 comprises 14 residues. The CDR3 here is CASSRSGQTGELFF. The DNA of the CDR3 is TGTGCCAGCAGTAGGTCCGGACAGACCGGGGAGCTGTTTTTT.

This clonotype has at least ten counts. The rearrangement uses TRBV7-9 and TRBJ2-5, with a tentative D call TRBD1 (6 bases). Deletions cut 5 bases from V and 3 bases from J, with 10 bases between. The CDR3 runs 13 residues. Germline values: CDR1 SEHNR, CDR2 FQNEAQ (reference sequence). CDR3 region: CASSARTEETQYF. In DNA, the CDR3 is TGTGCCAGCAGCGCAAGGACAGAAGAGACCCAGTACTTC. The whole variable domain, filled in from reference TRBV7-9 and TRBJ2-5, reads DTGVSQNPRHKITKRGQNVTFRCDPISEHNRLYWYRQTLGQGPEFLTYFQNEAQLEKSRLLSDRFSAERPKGSFSTLEIQRTEQGDSAMYLCASSARTEETQYFGPGTRLLVL.

This clonotype was counted a few times. The V and J genes are TRBV20-1 and TRBJ2-5; the match to TRBD2 covers 12 bases. CDR1 and CDR2 from the germline V gene are DFQATT and SNEGSKA (reference sequence). The ends lost 1 base at V and 5 bases at J; junction bases unmatched: 11. CDR3 size: 17 residues. In DNA, the CDR3 is TGCAGTGCTAGAGCTGGGTCTAGCGGGGGGGCGTGGGAGACCCAGTACTTC. This gives the protein CSARAGSSGGAWETQYF.

The chain joins TRBV10-3 to TRBJ2-1, with D perhaps TRBD2 (5 bases). The CDR3 is 12 residues long. The V and J ends lost 3 bases and 9 bases respectively, with 9 bases between them. Germline V gene lookup returns CDR1 ENHRY and CDR2 SYGVKD. The chain's CDR3 is CAISETDFEQFF. In nucleotides, the CDR3 is TGTGCCATCAGTGAAACGGACTTTGAGCAGTTCTTC.

The CDR3 reads CASSLSGGGEAFF. CDR3 coding DNA: TGTGCCAGCAGCCTAAGTGGGGGTGGTGAAGCTTTCTTT. The V gene is TRBV7-9, the J gene TRBJ1-1; a weak D match, TRBD1 (5 bases). Germline CDR1 and CDR2: SEHNR and FQNEAQ (reference sequence). CDR3 length: 13 residues. Trimming removed 5 bases at V and 7 bases at J, with 14 bases between.

Only a few counts were recorded for this clonotype. The chain joins TRBV5-6 to TRBJ2-5, with D perhaps matching TRBD1 or TRBD2 (6 bases each). This CDR3 spans 13 amino acids. Germline V CDR1 and CDR2: SGHDT, YYEEEE. Trimming took off 7 bases at V and 4 bases at J, with 14 bases between the two ends. The CDR3 DNA follows: TGTGCCAGCCAGGCCCGGGGGCTAGAGACCCAGTACTTC. Translation: CASQARGLETQYF.

This clonotype has a handful of counts. The chain combines TRBV10-3 with TRBJ2-7; 10 bases are shared with TRBD2. Germline loops: CDR1 ENHRY, CDR2 SYGVKD. J gave up 0 bases and V 5 bases, and 4 bases lay outside the gene matches. The CDR3 contains 15 residues. The CDR3 DNA sequence: TGTGCCATCAGTCCGACTAGCGGGCTCTCCTACGAGCAGTACTTC. Residues: CAISPTSGLSYEQYF.

This clonotype was seen a few times. This chain joins TRBV3-1 and TRBJ1-4, with D unclear. The CDR3 spans 15 residues. V dropped 4 bases and J dropped 3 bases, with 12 bases sitting between them. CDR1 LGHDT and CDR2 YNNKEL come from the germline V gene (reference sequence). The CDR3 sequence: CASSLDPPANEKLFF. CDR3 sequence (DNA): TGTGCCAGCAGCCTAGACCCGCCGGCTAATGAAAAACTGTTTTTT. Variable domain in full (rest from reference TRBV3-1 and TRBJ1-4): DTAVSQTPKYLVTQMGNDKSIKCEQNLGHDTMYWYKQDSKKFLKIMFSYNNKELIINETVPNRFSPKSPDKAHLNLHINSLELGDSAVYFCASSLDPPANEKLFFGSGTQLSVL.

This clonotype was found a few times. CDR3 coding DNA: TGTGCCGCCGGGGGGACAGGGATTTCTTACTCCCCCGGGCAGTACTTC. It specifies CAAGGTGISYSPGQYF. J is TRBJ2-7 and V is TRBV28; 9 bases agree with TRBD1. The CDR3 length is 16 residues. Germline V gene sequence: CDR1 MDHEN, CDR2 SYDVKM. Trimming removed 11 bases from V and 9 bases from J; junction bases left unmatched: 23.

This clonotype was seen repeatedly, ten times or more. The chain is built from TRBV4-1 and TRBJ2-2; D gene ambiguous. Trimming stripped 4 bases from V and 5 bases from J, with 11 bases between. The V gene's germline CDR1 is MGHRA and CDR2 YSYEKL. CDR3 size: 14 residues. The CDR3 protein is CASSLMTETGELFF. DNA of the CDR3: TGCGCCAGCAGCCTCATGACCGAGACCGGGGAGCTGTTTTTT.

This clonotype has ten or more counts. In nucleotides, the CDR3 is TGTGCCAGCAGCCTCGCCCTAGCGGGAGCCAAAAACATTCAGTACTTC. It specifies CASSLALAGAKNIQYF. The chain links TRBV4-2 to TRBJ2-4; TRBD2 agrees at 8 bases. The V and J ends lost 4 bases and 0 bases, in that order; junction bases with no gene match: 5. Germline-derived CDR1 and CDR2 are LGHNA and YNFKEQ. This CDR3 comprises 16 residues.

In this sample, this clonotype turned up a few times. The chain carries TRBV4-1 and TRBJ2-2; D perhaps matches TRBD2 (5 bases). The CDR3 loop spans 15 amino acids. Germline-derived CDR1 and CDR2 are MGHRA and YSYEKL. V lost 1 base and J lost 4, with 10 bases in between. The CDR3 nucleotides read TGCGCCAGCAGCCAAGCCGGACTCTTCACCGGGGAGCTGTTTTTT. Amino acids: CASSQAGLFTGELFF.

The J gene is TRBJ2-2, the V gene TRBV11-2; D might be TRBD1 (5 bases). This CDR3 has 15 amino acids. Trimming took off 1 base at V and 5 bases at J, with 11 bases between the two ends. Germline V gene lookup returns CDR1 SGHAT and CDR2 FQNNGV. The CDR3 loop reads CASSLAGAGTGELFF. For the CDR3, the DNA is TGTGCCAGCAGCTTAGCTGGGGCTGGGACCGGGGAGCTGTTTTTT.

At least ten counts were recorded for this clonotype. The chain combines TRBV4-2 with TRBJ1-1; 9 nucleotides align to TRBD1. The CDR3 length is 15 residues. The J segment lost 5 bases and the V segment lost 0 bases, leaving 4 bases of the junction unmatched. Germline V gene sequence: CDR1 LGHNA, CDR2 YNFKEQ. Here the CDR3 DNA reads TGTGCCAGCAGCCAAGAGGGGACAGGGAGGACTGAAGCTTTCTTT. It yields the protein CASSQEGTGRTEAFF.

This clonotype has only a few counts. The rearrangement uses TRBV2 and TRBJ2-3; D remains ambiguous. This CDR3 region has 10 residues. Germline CDR1 and CDR2: SNHLY and FYNNEI. Trimming took 10 bases from V and 2 from J, leaving 4 bases between them. The CDR3 protein is CAIHTDTQYF. Written as DNA, the CDR3 is TGTGCCATCCACACAGATACGCAGTATTTT.